This T cell receptor beta chain was captured in a study of blood T cell repertoires in COVID-19. Study-wide background: Material from acute and convalescent COVID-19 was sourced from the United States, Italy and Spain. From T cells, B-cell-depleted T cells, or PBMCs came the material, which was cDNA or gDNA.

Assay: immunoSEQ multiplex PCR; the TCRdb copy retains only in-frame clones and omits some. The sample has about half a million clones; roughly nine tenths are singletons. Cohort 3 recovery required two negative PCRs, clearance, or symptom resolution. What was sequenced was PBMCs or T cells enriched from blood (not recorded which). This receptor was taken from a woman in her fifties or sixties who had recovered from COVID-19.

CDR3 loop: CASSFLSSYEQYV. CDR3 in DNA: TGTGCCAGCAGTTTCCTTAGCTCCTACGAGCAGTACGTC. The chain employs TRBV2 and TRBJ2-7; D not resolved. Trimming removed 5 bases at V and 0 bases at J, with 8 bases between. This CDR3 spans 13 amino acids. Per germline, CDR1 SNHLY and CDR2 FYNNEI.